Shown below are 9 T cell receptor beta chains from a single sample sequenced in a study of blood T cell repertoires in COVID-19 (dated by TCRdb to about 2020). The library relied on the immunoSEQ multiplex PCR assay. Here the immuneACCESS table is served through TCRdb, limited to in-frame sequences with V and J called. Missing clones are a known gap in these copies; in checked studies unresolved V genes cover under half, and the rest lacks a known reason. The sample table holds about 270,000 clones, of which about 88% were seen once. Of the sample, under 3.5% is held by the ten largest clones. The sequenced material came from PBMCs or T cells enriched from blood (not recorded which). The origin of the receptors is a woman aged 45-59 years who had recovered from COVID-19.

The V call is TRBV14, the J call TRBJ1-1; D is perhaps TRBD1 (5 bases). Trimming removed 0 bases from V and 0 bases from J, with 11 bases in between. Germline values: CDR1 SGHDN, CDR2 FVKESK. This CDR3 comprises 16 residues. The CDR3 spells CASSQDFGGLNTEAFF. The DNA for the CDR3 is TGTGCCAGCAGCCAAGATTTCGGGGGTTTGAACACTGAAGCTTTCTTT.

A single count supports this clone. The rearrangement links TRBV28 to TRBJ1-6, with D perhaps TRBD1 (6 bases). Looked up from germline, CDR1 is MDHEN and CDR2 is SYDVKM. Trimming shortened V by 10 bases and J by 11 bases, and 18 bases separated the two germline ends. The CDR3 sequence is 13 residues long. The CDR3 sequence: CATRPGHNTPLHF. CDR3 bases: TGTGCCACCCGCCCGGGACATAACACACCCCTCCACTTT.

The rearrangement uses TRBV12-3 or TRBV12-4 and TRBJ2-1; D might be TRBD2 (6 bases). Trimming cost V 1 base and J 5 bases, with 6 bases left between them. The CDR3 is made up of 13 amino acids. The CDR3 bases are TGTGCCAGCAGTTTAGGGGAGGACAATGAGCAGTTCTTC. It specifies CASSLGEDNEQFF.

The chain is built from TRBV18 and TRBJ2-5, with 10 positions matching TRBD2. V lost 2 bases and J lost 4; bases outside the gene matches: 7. Germline V CDR1 and CDR2: KGHSH, LQKENI. The CDR3 has 16 amino acids. The CDR3 DNA follows: TGTGCCAGCTCACCAAACAGCGGGAGGGCCACAGAGACCCAGTACTTC. Translating it yields CASSPNSGRATETQYF.

DNA for the CDR3: TGCAGCGTTGCAGTGGAGGGCACTGAAGCTTTCTTT. Translated: CSVAVEGTEAFF. The chain uses TRBV29-1 and TRBJ1-1, with D uncertain. The CDR3 runs 12 residues. The germline V gene has CDR1 SQVTM and CDR2 ANQGSEA. V lost 4 bases, J lost 4 bases, and 10 bases lay in between.

The V and J genes are TRBV28 and TRBJ2-5; no clear D. This CDR3 has 16 amino acids. Trimming took 4 bases from V and 5 from J, leaving 20 bases between them. CDR1 and CDR2 from the germline V gene are MDHEN and SYDVKM. The CDR3 nucleotides read TGTGCCAGCAGTTACTTCAAAGACTGGAACGACGAGACCCAGTACTTC. This codes for CASSYFKDWNDETQYF. Full variable domain (missing parts from reference TRBV28 and TRBJ2-5): DVKVTQSSRYLVKRTGEKVFLECVQDMDHENMFWYRQDPGLGLRLIYFSYDVKMKEKGDIPEGYSVSREKKERFSLILESASTNQTSMYLCASSYFKDWNDETQYFGPGTRLLVL.

The chain joins TRBV5-4 to TRBJ2-3; D gene uncertain. The CDR3 contains 13 residues. Trimming removed 2 bases at V and 6 bases at J, with 10 bases between. The germline CDR1 and CDR2 sequences are SGHNT and YYREEE (reference sequence). In DNA, the CDR3 is TGTGCCAGCAGCTTCTCGTACGGGGATACGCAGTATTTT. Amino acid sequence: CASSFSYGDTQYF.

V is TRBV6-2 or TRBV6-3 and J is TRBJ2-7; D gene uncertain. Between the trimmed V and J ends, which lost 4 bases and 0 bases, there was a span of 13 bases. This CDR3 spans 15 amino acids. Germline CDR1 MNHEY, CDR2 SVGEGT. DNA for the CDR3: TGTGCCAGCAGTTCACAAGAGACATACTCCTACGAGCAGTACTTC. This codes for CASSSQETYSYEQYF.

The rearrangement uses TRBV7-3 and TRBJ1-1, with D possibly TRBD1 on 6 matching bases. Trimming pared 6 bases from V and 1 base from J, leaving 9 bases between. Germline V gene lookup returns CDR1 SGHTA and CDR2 FQGTGA. CDR3 length: 13 residues. The CDR3 region is CASRVGGNTEAFF. The CDR3 nucleotides read TGTGCCAGCAGGGTAGGGGGGAACACTGAAGCTTTCTTT.